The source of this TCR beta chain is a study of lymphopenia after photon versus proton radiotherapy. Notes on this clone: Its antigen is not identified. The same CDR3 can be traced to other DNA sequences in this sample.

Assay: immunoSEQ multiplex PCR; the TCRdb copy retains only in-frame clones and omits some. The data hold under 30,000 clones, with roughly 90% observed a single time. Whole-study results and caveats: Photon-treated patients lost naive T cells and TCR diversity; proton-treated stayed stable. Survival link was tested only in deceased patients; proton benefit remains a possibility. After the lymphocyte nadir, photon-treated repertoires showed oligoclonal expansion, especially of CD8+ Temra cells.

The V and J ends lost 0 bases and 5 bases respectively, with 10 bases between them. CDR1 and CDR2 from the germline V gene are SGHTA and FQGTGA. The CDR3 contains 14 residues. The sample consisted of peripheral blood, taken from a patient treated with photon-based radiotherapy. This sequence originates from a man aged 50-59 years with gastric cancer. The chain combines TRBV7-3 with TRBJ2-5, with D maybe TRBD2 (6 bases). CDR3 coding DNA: TGTGCCAGCAGCTTAACTAGCGGAGGGGAGACCCAGTACTTC. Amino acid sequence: CASSLTSGGETQYF.